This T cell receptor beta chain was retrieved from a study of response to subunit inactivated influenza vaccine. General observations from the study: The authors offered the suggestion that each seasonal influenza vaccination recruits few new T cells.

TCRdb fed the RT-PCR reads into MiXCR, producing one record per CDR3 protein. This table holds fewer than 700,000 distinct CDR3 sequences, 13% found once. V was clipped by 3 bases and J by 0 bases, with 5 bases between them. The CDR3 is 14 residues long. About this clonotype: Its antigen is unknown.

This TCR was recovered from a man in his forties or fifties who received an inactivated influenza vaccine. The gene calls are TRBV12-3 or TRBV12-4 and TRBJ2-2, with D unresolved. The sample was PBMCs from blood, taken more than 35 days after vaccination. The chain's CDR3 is CASSFHTNTGELFF. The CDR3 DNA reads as TGTGCCAGCAGTTTCCATACGAACACCGGGGAGCTGTTTTTT.